This T cell receptor beta chain was observed in a study of cytomegalovirus exposure and HLA in healthy donors (dated by TCRdb to 2017 to 2019). About the full investigation: According to a later analysis, the roughly 120 validation repertoires were produced on the same platform as the 700 or so repertoires of the first cohort. The aim of the study was to test whether cataloging public T cell receptors could identify signatures of past pathogen exposure. Besides the first cohort of around 700 subjects, a separate validation cohort made up of 90 to 150 different subjects was used. To predict cytomegalovirus infection status, the study brought together high-throughput TCR immunosequencing, statistical association of individual TCRs with disease status, and machine learning. Study-wide findings and limitations: A later analysis lacked HLA typing for the validation cohort, so it scored co-occurrence in that cohort across all 110 or so repertoires. In both the original and validation cohorts, the classifier was reported to diagnose cytomegalovirus status with high specificity and sensitivity. In the study, around 150 TCR beta chains were listed as associated with cytomegalovirus. Across donors, most TCR sequences were observed very rarely, whereas some public TCRs were present in many individuals. Three of the identified cytomegalovirus-associated TCR beta chains were confirmed in vitro to be specific for cytomegalovirus antigens. According to the authors, the approach could potentially be generalized to other disease states and immunological phenotypes. Subsequent analysis determined that TCRs grouped into clusters in the first cohort also showed a tendency toward co-occurrence across the 130 or so validation repertoires, and 94% of cluster scores exceeded 0.

Separate from the roughly 700-subject first cohort, the validation cohort of 90 to 150 subjects was the group to which the donors belonged. This clone was seen only a few times. Its binding antigen is unknown. Base qualities are not at hand, and no much larger clone is one base apart. Library generation was performed with the immunoSEQ multiplex PCR assay. The study's processing was this. To diagnose cytomegalovirus status from the catalog of TCR beta chain sequences, a statistical classification framework was built. TCRdb's version of the immuneACCESS table is confined to in-frame rearrangements and falls short of the full clone set. An unresolved V gene accounts for under half of the shortfall where checked; the remainder is of unknown origin. V and J calls and clone size are copied from that table; D and trimming were computed from the DNA. Across this sample there are approximately 180,000 clones, with 86% seen only once. The ten most abundant clones make up approximately 1.5% of the sample.

For CDR1 and CDR2, the germline V gene lists SGHRS and YFSETQ. The CDR3 contains 14 residues, cysteine and phenylalanine counted. Left in the record is the CDR3 DNA by itself, 42 bases read in frame from the first base. V drops 3 bases and J drops 6 bases, leaving 15 bases in between. What was sequenced was PBMCs. The sequence derives from a woman younger than 35 in good health and CMV-seronegative. The chain is assembled from TRBV5-1 and TRBJ1-1; the D gene is unclear. In nucleotide form, the sequence is TGCGCCAGCAGCTCCCAAACCTACTACGCTGAAGCTTTCTTT. Its translation reads: CASSSQTYYAEAFF.